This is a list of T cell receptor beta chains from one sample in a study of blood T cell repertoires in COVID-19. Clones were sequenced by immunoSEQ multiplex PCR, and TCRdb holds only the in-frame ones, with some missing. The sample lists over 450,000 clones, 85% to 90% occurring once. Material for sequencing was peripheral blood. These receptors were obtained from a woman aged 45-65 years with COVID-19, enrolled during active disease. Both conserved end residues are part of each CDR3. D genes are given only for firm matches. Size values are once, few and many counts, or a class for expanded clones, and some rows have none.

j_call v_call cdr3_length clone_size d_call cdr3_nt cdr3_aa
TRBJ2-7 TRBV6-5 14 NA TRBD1 TGTGCCAGCAGCGGGACAGGGATCACCTACGAGCAGTACTTC CASSGTGITYEQYF
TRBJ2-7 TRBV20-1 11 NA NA TGCAGTGCTTTTAACAGTGGCGAGCAGTACTTC CSAFNSGEQYF
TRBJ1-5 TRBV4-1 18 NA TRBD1 TGCGCCAGCAGCCAAGCCCTCATCCGACAGGGGGCTGATCAGCCCCAGCATTTT CASSQALIRQGADQPQHF
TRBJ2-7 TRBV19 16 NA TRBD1 TGTGCCAGTAGTATACTATGGACAGGGGAATCCTACGAGCAGTACTTC CASSILWTGESYEQYF
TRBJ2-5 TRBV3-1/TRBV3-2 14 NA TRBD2 TGTGCCAGCAGCCAACGACTGGCGGGGGGGACCCAGTACTTC CASSQRLAGGTQYF
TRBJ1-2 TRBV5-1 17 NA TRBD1 TGCGCCAGCAGCTTAGTACTCGACAGGGCAGCCAACTATGGCTACACCTTC CASSLVLDRAANYGYTF
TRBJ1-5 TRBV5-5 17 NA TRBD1 TGTGCCAGCAGCTTATCGGCACAGGGGCATAGCAATCAGCCCCAGCATTTT CASSLSAQGHSNQPQHF
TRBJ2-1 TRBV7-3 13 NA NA TGTGCCAGCAGCCCGCGGCGGTACAATGAGCAGTTCTTC CASSPRRYNEQFF
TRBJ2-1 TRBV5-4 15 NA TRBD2 TGTGCCAGCAGCTCCCTAGCGGGGGTTTACAATGAGCAGTTCTTC CASSSLAGVYNEQFF
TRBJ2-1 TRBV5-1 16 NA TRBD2 TGCGCCAGCAGCGGGAGGGAGGGGCCCCCCTACAATGAGCAGTTCTTC CASSGREGPPYNEQFF
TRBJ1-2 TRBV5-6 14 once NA TGTGCCAGCAGCTCCCCCAGCGCAGGAGGTGGCTACACCTTC CASSSPSAGGGYTF
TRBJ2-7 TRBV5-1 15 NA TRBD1 TGCGCCAGCAGCTTTTTACCGGGACAGGGTGTCTTTTGGGACTTC CASSFLPGQGVFWDF
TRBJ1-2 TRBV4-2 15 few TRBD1 TGTGCCAGCAGCCAAGCTACAGGGGGCCAGTATGGCTACACCTTC CASSQATGGQYGYTF
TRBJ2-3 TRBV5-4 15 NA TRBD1 TGTGCCAGCAGCTTGGGGGGACAGATGACAGATACGCAGTATTTT CASSLGGQMTDTQYF
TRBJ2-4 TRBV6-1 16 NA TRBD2 TGTGCCAGCAGTGAATGGGAGGGGATTGGCAAAAACATTCAGTACTTC CASSEWEGIGKNIQYF
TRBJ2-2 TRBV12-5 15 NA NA TGTGCTAGTGGTTTGAGGCAGGGGAACACCGGGGAGCTGTTTTTT CASGLRQGNTGELFF
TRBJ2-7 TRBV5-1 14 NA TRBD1 TGCGCCAGCAGCTTCCGGGACAGGGAGGCCGAGCAGTACTTC CASSFRDREAEQYF
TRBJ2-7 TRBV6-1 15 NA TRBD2 TGTGCCAGCAGTGAAGCATGGGGGGGGGCCTACGAGCAGTACTTC CASSEAWGGAYEQYF
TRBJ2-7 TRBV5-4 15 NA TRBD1 TGTGCCAGCAGCAAAACAGGGGCGCAGTCCTACGAGCAGTACTTC CASSKTGAQSYEQYF
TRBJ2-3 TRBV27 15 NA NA TGTGCCAGCAGCTACCGGCGGGGGCCTACAGATACGCAGTATTTT CASSYRRGPTDTQYF
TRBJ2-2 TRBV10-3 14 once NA TGTGCCATCAGTGAGGGGGGGTCCACCGGGGAGCTGTTTTTT CAISEGGSTGELFF
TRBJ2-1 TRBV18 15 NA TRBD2 TGTGCCAGCTCACCAAGGACTAGCGGGGTAAATGAGCAGTTCTTC CASSPRTSGVNEQFF
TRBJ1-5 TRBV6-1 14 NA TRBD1 TGTGCCAGCAGTGAAAACAGGGGGGGACAGCCCCAGCATTTT CASSENRGGQPQHF
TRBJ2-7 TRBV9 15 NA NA TGTGCCAGCAGCCCCCAGGGTACCTCATCCTACGAGCAGTACTTC CASSPQGTSSYEQYF
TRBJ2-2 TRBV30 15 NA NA TGTGCCTGGAGTGCAATTGACAGAGATTTCGGGGAGCTGTTTTTT CAWSAIDRDFGELFF
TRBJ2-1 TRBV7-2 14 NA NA TGTGCCAGCAGCGGGAGGAGCTCCTACAATGAGCAGTTCTTC CASSGRSSYNEQFF
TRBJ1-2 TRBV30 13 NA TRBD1 TGTGCCTCCGCTCAGGGGGGTGACTATGGCTACACCTTC CASAQGGDYGYTF
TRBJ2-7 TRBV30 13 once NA TGTGCCTGGAGTACCGGACTCGACAACGAGCAGTACTTC CAWSTGLDNEQYF
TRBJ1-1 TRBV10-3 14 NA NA TGTGCCATCAGTGAGTCGATGGGAGGCACTGAAGCTTTCTTT CAISESMGGTEAFF
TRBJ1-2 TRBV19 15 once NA TGTGCCAGTAGTCCCGGGACACCCTCTCCCTATGGCTACACCTTC CASSPGTPSPYGYTF
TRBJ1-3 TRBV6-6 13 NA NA TGTGCCAGCACCACCTTCGGGGGAAACACCATATATTTT CASTTFGGNTIYF
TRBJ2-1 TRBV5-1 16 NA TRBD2 TGCGCCAGCAGCCTGACTAGCGGGGGGAACGGGGATGAGCAGTTCTTC CASSLTSGGNGDEQFF
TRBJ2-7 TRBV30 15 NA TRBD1 TGTGCCTGGAGGACACCGGGACAGGTCTCCTACGAGCAGTACTTC CAWRTPGQVSYEQYF
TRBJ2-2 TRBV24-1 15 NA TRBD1 TGTGCCACCAGCGAGACAGGGCTCTTCGGCGGGGAGCTGTTTTTT CATSETGLFGGELFF
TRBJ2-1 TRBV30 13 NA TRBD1 TGTGCCTGGACACAGGACAGGGAGAATGAGCAGTTCTTC CAWTQDRENEQFF
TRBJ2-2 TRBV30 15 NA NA TGTGCCTGGAGTGTAGCCGGACTCTACACCGGGGAGCTGTTTTTT CAWSVAGLYTGELFF
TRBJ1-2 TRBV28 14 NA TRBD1 TGTGCCAGCAGTTTGCAGGGGGCGGACTATGGCTACACCTTC CASSLQGADYGYTF
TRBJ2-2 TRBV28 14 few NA TGTGCCAGCAGTTTATCTGGAGGAACCGGGGAGCTGTTTTTT CASSLSGGTGELFF
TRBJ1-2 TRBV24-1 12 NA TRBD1 TGTGCCACCAGAGGGACAGACTATGGCTACACCTTC CATRGTDYGYTF
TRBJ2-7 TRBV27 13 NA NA TGTGCCAGCAGTTTATCGACATTCTACGAGCAGTACTTC CASSLSTFYEQYF
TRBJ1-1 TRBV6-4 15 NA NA TGTGCCAGCAGTGTAGGTTTTGGAGGGAACACTGAAGCTTTCTTT CASSVGFGGNTEAFF
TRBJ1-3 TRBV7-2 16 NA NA TGTGCCAGCAGCTTAACACCCGGGCGGGGTAGAGACACCATATATTTT CASSLTPGRGRDTIYF
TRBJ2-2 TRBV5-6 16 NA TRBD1 TGTGCCAGCAGCGGTTGGGACAGGGATTACACCGGGGAGCTGTTTTTT CASSGWDRDYTGELFF
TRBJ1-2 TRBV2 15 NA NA TGTGCCAGCAGGGACCTGCGGGGGGGAGGGGACGGCTACACCTTC CASRDLRGGGDGYTF
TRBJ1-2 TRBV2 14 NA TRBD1 TGTGCCAGCAGTGCCAACAGGGGCAGCTATGGCTACACCTTC CASSANRGSYGYTF
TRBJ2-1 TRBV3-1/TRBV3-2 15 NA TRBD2 TGTGCCAGCAGCCAAGATGCCGGGGGGTACAATGAGCAGTTCTTC CASSQDAGGYNEQFF
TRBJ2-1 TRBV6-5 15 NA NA TGTGCCAGCAGTCTGGACTTCGAGGGTAGCAATGAGCAGTTCTTC CASSLDFEGSNEQFF
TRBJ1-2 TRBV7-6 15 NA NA TGTGCCAGCAGCTTAAGTACGTCGGGGTTCGATGGCTACACCTTC CASSLSTSGFDGYTF
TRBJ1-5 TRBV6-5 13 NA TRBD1 TGTGCCAGCAGGGACAGGGGAGGACAGCCCCAGCATTTT CASRDRGGQPQHF
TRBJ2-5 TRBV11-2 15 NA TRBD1 TGTGCCAGCAGCCTCCCGAGGGGGCTAGGGGAGACCCAGTACTTC CASSLPRGLGETQYF
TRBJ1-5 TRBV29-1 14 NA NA TGCAGCGTTGAGACAGGTGGAGGCAATCAGCCCCAGCATTTT CSVETGGGNQPQHF
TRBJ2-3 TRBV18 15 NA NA TGTGCCAGCTCCTCCTCCGAGAGACAGACCATCCGGCTGTATTTT CASSSSERQTIRLYF
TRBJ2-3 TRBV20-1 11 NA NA TGCAGTGCTCCATGGGGCGGTACGCAGTATTTT CSAPWGGTQYF